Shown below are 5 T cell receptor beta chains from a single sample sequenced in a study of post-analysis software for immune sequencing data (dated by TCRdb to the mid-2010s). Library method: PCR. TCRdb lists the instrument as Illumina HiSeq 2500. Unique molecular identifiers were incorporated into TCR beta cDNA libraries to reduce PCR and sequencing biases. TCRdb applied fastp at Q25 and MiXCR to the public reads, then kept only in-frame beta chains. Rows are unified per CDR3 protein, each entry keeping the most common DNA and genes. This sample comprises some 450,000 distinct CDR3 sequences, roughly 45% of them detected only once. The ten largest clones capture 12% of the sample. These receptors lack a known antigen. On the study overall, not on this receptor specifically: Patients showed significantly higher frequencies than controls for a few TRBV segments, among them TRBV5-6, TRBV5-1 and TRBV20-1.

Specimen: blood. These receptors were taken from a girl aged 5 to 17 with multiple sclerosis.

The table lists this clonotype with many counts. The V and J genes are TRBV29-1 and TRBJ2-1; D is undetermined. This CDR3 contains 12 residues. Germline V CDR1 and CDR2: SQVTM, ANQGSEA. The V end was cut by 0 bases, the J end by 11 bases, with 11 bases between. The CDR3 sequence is CSVEDSYNQQFF. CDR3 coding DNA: TGCAGCGTTGAAGATTCGTATAATCAGCAGTTCTTC.

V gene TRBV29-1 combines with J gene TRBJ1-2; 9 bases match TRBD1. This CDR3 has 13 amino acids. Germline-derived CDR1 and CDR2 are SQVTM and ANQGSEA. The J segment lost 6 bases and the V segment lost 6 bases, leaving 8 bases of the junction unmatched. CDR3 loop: CSVSRDRVHGYTF. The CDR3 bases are TGCAGCGTGAGCCGGGACAGGGTGCATGGCTACACCTTC.

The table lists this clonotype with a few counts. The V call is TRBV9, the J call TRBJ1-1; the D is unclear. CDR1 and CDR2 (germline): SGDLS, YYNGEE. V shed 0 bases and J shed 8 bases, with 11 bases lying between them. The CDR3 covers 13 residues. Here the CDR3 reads CASSVDHRTEAFF. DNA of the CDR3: TGTGCCAGCAGCGTAGACCACAGAACCGAAGCTTTCTTT.

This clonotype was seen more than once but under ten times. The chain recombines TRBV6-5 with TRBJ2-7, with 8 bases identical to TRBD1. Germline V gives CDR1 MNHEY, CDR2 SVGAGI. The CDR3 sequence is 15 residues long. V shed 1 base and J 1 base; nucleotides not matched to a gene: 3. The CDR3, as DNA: TGTGCCAGCAGTTACTATGGACAGGGATCCTACGAGCAGTACTTC. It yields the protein CASSYYGQGSYEQYF.

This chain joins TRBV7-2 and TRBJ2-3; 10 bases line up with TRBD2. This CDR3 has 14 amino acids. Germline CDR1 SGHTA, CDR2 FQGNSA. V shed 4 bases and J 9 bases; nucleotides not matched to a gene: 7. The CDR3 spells CASSSVGTSDTQYF. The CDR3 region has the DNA TGTGCCAGCAGCTCCGTAGGGACTAGCGACACGCAGTATTTT.